The entry that follows covers one TCR beta chain sequence. Its target is unknown. This CDR3 region has 15 residues. Trimming at V came to 3 bases and at J to 7 bases, leaving 8 bases not matched to a gene. Germline V CDR1 and CDR2: MDHEN, SYDVKM. These data originate in a study of T cell responses to AZD1222 COVID-19 vaccine. Whole-study results and caveats: Donors skewed white British and female; clonal diversity was possibly underestimated. An increase in Spike-specific TCR breadth and depth was observed after two AZD1222 doses. Vaccine-associated CD4 TCRs ranged over spike, dominating at 160-218 and 743-854.

Profiling relied on immunoSEQ multiplex PCR, and the TCRdb table lists in-frame clones only, not all of them. The table lists about 180,000 clones, about nine tenths of them singletons. The sequence was collected from an adult in good health. The chain carries TRBV28 and TRBJ2-5, with 10 bases that match TRBD1. The specimen comprised peripheral blood, sampled on day 0 of AZD1222 vaccination. CDR3 in DNA: TGTGCCAGCAGTTTCTGGGACAGGGGCCATGGGACCCAGTACTTC. Amino acid sequence: CASSFWDRGHGTQYF.